The 27 T cell receptor beta chains given below trace back to one sample, sequenced in a study of beta chain features in type 1 diabetes (dated by TCRdb to 2017 to 2018). Broader findings and caveats from the paper: A moderate but significant shortening of TCRB CDR3 length was observed in type 1 diabetes patients in all four CD4+ subsets.

These TCRs' antigens remain unknown. The library was built by means of the immunoSEQ multiplex PCR assay. The High Capacity cDNA Reverse Transcription Kit was used to reverse transcribe all of the isolated RNA, meaning that expressed TCRB transcripts were what got sequenced. TCRdb mirrors the immuneACCESS table, restricted to in-frame sequences. Some clones are absent from its copies; in checked studies, under half trace to an unresolved V gene, and the reason for the others is unknown. The sample table contains around 250,000 clones; only one count was recorded for approximately 24% of them. The ten largest clones take up 0.012% of the sample. Sequencing was performed on naive CD4+ T cells from blood. The cell subset or site label here, explained by the study, means: true naive CD4+ T cells. The receptors were gathered from a woman younger than 45 with type 1 diabetes.

This chain links TRBV7-2 with TRBJ2-3; D may be TRBD2 (6 bases). Trimming removed 2 bases from V and 9 bases from J, with 15 bases in between. Germline V gene sequence: CDR1 SGHTA, CDR2 FQGNSA. The CDR3 length is 14 residues. The chain's CDR3 is CASSLRSGEPTQYF. CDR3 nucleotides: TGTGCCAGCAGCTTACGGTCGGGAGAGCCCACGCAGTATTTT. Together with reference TRBV7-2 and TRBJ2-3, the CDR3 gives the full variable domain: GAGVSQSPSNKVTEKGKDVELRCDPISGHTALYWYRQSLGQGLEFLIYFQGNSAPDKSGLPSDRFSAERTGGSVSTLTIQRTQQEDSAVYLCASSLRSGEPTQYFGPGTRLTVL.

The rearrangement uses TRBV29-1 and TRBJ2-1; 7 bases match TRBD2. Trimming took 6 bases from V and 4 from J; bases not matched to a gene: 3. Germline CDR1 is SQVTM and CDR2 is ANQGSEA. This CDR3 spans 12 amino acids. In nucleotides, the CDR3 is TGCAGCGTACGGGAGGTATACAATGAGCAGTTCTTC. Protein: CSVREVYNEQFF.

J is TRBJ2-7 and V is TRBV4-1; TRBD2 agrees at 15 bases. With V trimmed by 3 bases and J by 4 bases, 7 bases remained unmatched. The germline CDR1 and CDR2 sequences are MGHRA and YSYEKL. The CDR3 loop spans 17 amino acids. CDR3 protein: CASSQGGLAGGPYEQYF. DNA of the CDR3: TGCGCCAGCAGCCAGGGGGGACTAGCGGGAGGTCCATACGAGCAGTACTTC.

This clone came up a few times. This chain links TRBV28 with TRBJ2-7; D is perhaps TRBD1 (6 bases). The V and J ends lost 2 bases and 3 bases respectively, with 11 bases between them. Germline V gives CDR1 MDHEN, CDR2 SYDVKM. The CDR3 consists of 14 residues. The CDR3 loop is CASSLGGRVYEQYF. The CDR3 DNA is TGTGCCAGCAGTTTAGGGGGCAGGGTCTACGAGCAGTACTTC.

J is TRBJ2-6 and V is TRBV5-1; D not resolved. The CDR3 runs to 15 residues. Trimming pared 4 bases from V and 3 bases from J, leaving 11 bases between. The germline gives CDR1 SGHRS, CDR2 YFSETQ. The CDR3 is CASSPPVRGANVLTF. CDR3 DNA sequence: TGCGCCAGCAGCCCCCCGGTACGTGGGGCCAACGTCCTGACTTTC.

This chain links TRBV19 with TRBJ1-5; no firm D call. Germline CDR1 and CDR2: LNHDA and SQIVND (reference sequence). The ends were cut back, 7 bases at V and 0 bases at J, with 10 bases in the middle. This CDR3 has 14 amino acids. The CDR3 spells CASNDGNSNQPQHF. CDR3 DNA: TGTGCCAGTAATGACGGGAATAGCAATCAGCCCCAGCATTTT.

This clone has a handful of counts. This chain connects TRBV29-1 to TRBJ1-1; the D is unclear. Germline V gene sequence: CDR1 SQVTM, CDR2 ANQGSEA. V lost 7 bases and J 7 bases, leaving 25 bases between the germline ends. This CDR3 contains 15 residues. The CDR3 loop is CSATLTPRGNDEAFF. CDR3 coding DNA: TGCAGCGCAACCCTGACTCCCCGGGGTAATGATGAAGCTTTCTTT.

This clone showed up just a few times. The V gene is TRBV10-3, the J gene TRBJ2-7; D is possibly TRBD2 (6 bases). This CDR3 is built from 12 residues. V dropped 11 bases and J dropped 1 base, with 12 bases sitting between them. CDR1 is ENHRY and CDR2 is SYGVKD in the germline V gene. Here the CDR3 reads CAVQGGSYEQYF. The CDR3 DNA reads as TGTGCCGTTCAGGGAGGTTCCTACGAGCAGTACTTC.

This clone was picked up a small number of times. The chain employs TRBV30 and TRBJ1-2, with 7 bases matching TRBD1. The CDR3 extends over 14 amino acids. V dropped 3 bases and J dropped 4; count of bases not matched to a gene: 8. CDR1 and CDR2 (germline): GTSNPN, SVGIG (reference sequence). The DNA for the CDR3 is TGTGCCTGGAGGGGACAGCCCTCTGCCTATGGCTACACCTTC. This encodes CAWRGQPSAYGYTF.

This clone was recorded a few times. The gene calls are TRBV6-5 and TRBJ2-7, with TRBD1 identical over 9 bases. CDR1 and CDR2 from the germline V gene are MNHEY and SVGAGI. V trimming: 8 bases; J trimming: 6 bases; junction bases outside the gene matches: 8. CDR3 size: 13 residues. CDR3 DNA: TGTGCCAGCTCCAAGGACAGGGGCTTCGAGCAGTACTTC. Translating it yields CASSKDRGFEQYF.

This chain joins TRBV4-2 and TRBJ2-1; D possibly corresponds to TRBD2 (5 bases). V shed 0 bases and J shed 7 bases, with 13 bases lying between them. CDR1 and CDR2 (germline): LGHNA, YNFKEQ. The CDR3 is 15 amino acids. The DNA for the CDR3 is TGTGCCAGCAGCCAAGACCCCCCTGGCGGGAATGAGCAGTTCTTC. Protein sequence: CASSQDPPGGNEQFF.

This chain uses TRBV4-2 with TRBJ2-7; D not resolved. The CDR3 length is 16 residues. V lost 0 bases, J lost 5 bases, and 17 bases lay in between. Per the germline V gene, CDR1 is LGHNA and CDR2 is YNFKEQ. CDR3 in amino acids: CASSQELGGNPHEQYF. CDR3 sequence (DNA): TGTGCCAGCAGCCAAGAGCTTGGCGGAAACCCCCACGAGCAGTACTTC.

The CDR3 loop is CASSLDTSGTDTQYF. In DNA form, the CDR3 reads TGTGCCAGCAGCTTAGATACTAGTGGCACAGATACGCAGTATTTT. The chain employs TRBV7-3 and TRBJ2-3, with D perhaps TRBD2 (5 bases). V was trimmed by 2 bases and J by 1 base, leaving 10 bases between them. Germline V gives CDR1 SGHTA, CDR2 FQGTGA. The CDR3 length is 15 residues.

J is TRBJ1-2 and V is TRBV23-1; the D is unclear. Being an ORF, TRBV23-1 has a function that is uncertain. This CDR3 spans 15 amino acids. CDR3 nucleotides: TGCACAATAGCAGGTCCGAGAGGGATTCTTTACGGCTACACCTTC. Protein product: CTIAGPRGILYGYTF.

This clone has more than one count but fewer than ten. The V call is TRBV11-2, the J call TRBJ2-3, with D maybe TRBD2 (6 bases). The V end was cut by 5 bases, the J end by 5 bases, with 17 bases between. CDR3 size: 15 residues. Germline V gives CDR1 SGHAT, CDR2 FQNNGV. This CDR3 is CASSPSHGGEDTQYF. The DNA of the CDR3 is TGTGCCAGCAGCCCCTCCCACGGGGGAGAAGATACGCAGTATTTT.

The chain carries TRBV5-1 and TRBJ2-1; a weak D match, TRBD1 (5 bases). CDR1 is SGHRS, CDR2 YFSETQ, per germline. The V end was cut by 0 bases, the J end by 1 base, with 14 bases between. The CDR3 totals 17 residues. CDR3 coding DNA: TGCGCCAGCAGCTTGGTAGGGGCCAGTCTTTCCTACAATGAGCAGTTCTTC. Translation gives CASSLVGASLSYNEQFF.

V and J are TRBV4-1 and TRBJ2-1; D is unclear. The CDR3 is 18 residues long. Germline V gene lookup returns CDR1 MGHRA and CDR2 YSYEKL. With 1 base removed from V and 2 bases from J, the gap between germline ends came to 18 bases. The CDR3 coding sequence is TGCGCCAGCAGCCAAGGTCGGTTGGCCCGTGGAGCCTACAATGAGCAGTTCTTC. It codes for CASSQGRLARGAYNEQFF.

The chain links TRBV19 to TRBJ1-5; weak D call: TRBD1 (6 bases). CDR1 is LNHDA, CDR2 SQIVND, per germline (reference sequence). V was shortened by 7 bases and J by 3 bases, with 16 bases between the two germline ends. The CDR3 runs 15 residues. Here the CDR3 reads CASTPGPGANQPQHF. CDR3 in DNA: TGTGCCAGTACCCCAGGGCCAGGGGCCAATCAGCCCCAGCATTTT.

The J gene is TRBJ1-1, the V gene TRBV14; no definite D call. Trimming pared 0 bases from V and 8 bases from J, leaving 10 bases between. Germline-derived CDR1 and CDR2 are SGHDN and FVKESK. This CDR3 is 13 amino acids long. CDR3 protein: CASSQESPGEAFF. The CDR3 DNA follows: TGTGCCAGCAGCCAAGAATCCCCGGGGGAAGCTTTCTTT.

This clone was counted between two and nine times. The chain joins TRBV6-5 to TRBJ2-5, with TRBD2 matching over 12 bases. Germline assignment: CDR1 MNHEY and CDR2 SVGAGI. J lost 3 bases, V lost 1 base, and 3 bases had no gene match. This CDR3 is 16 amino acids long. The CDR3 region has the DNA TGTGCCAGCAGTTACTTCCCTAGCGGGAGGGAAGAGACCCAGTACTTC. Amino acid sequence: CASSYFPSGREETQYF.

The V and J genes are TRBV30 and TRBJ2-1, with TRBD2 matching over 9 bases. The junction had 8 bases not matched to a gene; V was cut back by 0 bases and J by 8 bases. CDR3 length: 15 amino acids. Germline CDR1 and CDR2: GTSNPN and SVGIG (reference sequence). The CDR3 here is CAWSVPGGRVYEQFF. Written as DNA, the CDR3 is TGTGCCTGGAGTGTTCCTGGCGGGAGGGTCTATGAGCAGTTCTTC.

This chain connects TRBV5-4 to TRBJ2-4; 9 positions match TRBD1. V lost 3 bases and J lost 6; bases outside the gene matches: 13. Germline CDR1 is SGHNT and CDR2 is YYREEE (reference sequence). The length of the CDR3 is 17 residues. The CDR3 here is CASSSTITGGDGNIQYF. The CDR3 DNA reads as TGTGCCAGCAGCTCCACCATCACAGGGGGCGACGGAAACATTCAGTACTTC.

The rearrangement uses TRBV30 and TRBJ2-1; 12 bases align to TRBD2. CDR1 is GTSNPN, CDR2 SVGIG, per germline (reference sequence). J was trimmed by 7 bases and V by 4 bases; bases with no gene match: 11. The CDR3 runs 16 residues. This CDR3 is CAWTNLAGGSYNEQFF. The CDR3 coding sequence is TGTGCCTGGACAAACCTAGCGGGAGGGAGTTATAATGAGCAGTTCTTC.

This clone was recorded a few times. The rearrangement links TRBV25-1 to TRBJ1-2; D possibly corresponds to TRBD1 (5 bases). Trimming left V 6 bases short and J 4 bases short, with 12 bases between. Per germline, CDR1 MGHDK and CDR2 SYGVNS. This CDR3 comprises 13 residues. CDR3 region: CASSLQGSYGYTF. CDR3 bases: TGTGCCAGCAGCCTCCAGGGCAGCTATGGCTACACCTTC.

This clone was recorded a few times. The chain uses TRBV19 and TRBJ2-7; 9 positions agree with TRBD1. The CDR3 length is 15 residues. The V gene end was trimmed by 5 bases and the J gene end by 4 bases; junction bases not matched to a gene: 9. Germline V gene lookup returns CDR1 LNHDA and CDR2 SQIVND (reference sequence). The CDR3 protein is CASSPGQGSIYEQYF. The CDR3 DNA follows: TGTGCCAGTAGTCCAGGACAGGGGAGTATTTACGAGCAGTACTTC. Filled out from reference TRBV19 and TRBJ2-7, the complete variable domain reads DGGITQSPKYLFRKEGQNVTLSCEQNLNHDAMYWYRQDPGQGLRLIYYSQIVNDFQKGDIAEGYSVSREKKESFPLTVTSAQKNPTAFYLCASSPGQGSIYEQYFGPGTRLTVT.

As to this clone: Other DNA sequences in this specimen translate into the identical CDR3. J is TRBJ1-5 and V is TRBV29-1, with 9 bases identical to TRBD1. J was trimmed by 4 bases and V by 6 bases; bases with no gene match: 1. This CDR3 comprises 12 residues. The V gene's germline CDR1 is SQVTM and CDR2 ANQGSEA. CDR3 protein: CSVGQGNQPQHF. CDR3 in DNA: TGCAGCGTGGGACAGGGTAATCAGCCCCAGCATTTT.

This clone was observed a handful of times. The chain combines TRBV5-4 with TRBJ1-3, with D possibly TRBD1 on 6 matching bases. The CDR3 totals 13 residues. Trimming removed 3 bases at V and 7 bases at J, with 11 bases between. CDR1 is SGHNT and CDR2 is YYREEE in the germline V gene (reference sequence). The CDR3, as DNA: TGTGCCAGCAGCTCGGACAGTAGGAACACCATATATTTT. This translates into CASSSDSRNTIYF.